This TCR beta chain was identified during a study of T cells in Graves' hyperthyroidism and ophthalmopathy. Findings and caveats of the study: Patients with ophthalmopathy were separated from those with stable hyperthyroidism by a 13 V-J model.

Researchers amplified the TCR beta CDR3 regions from RNA transcripts. Primed by the HTBI set, a first-round RT-PCR was run on the TCR CDR3. TCRdb re-called the multiplex PCR reads through MiXCR, storing one row per CDR3 protein. The table includes roughly 130,000 distinct CDR3 sequences, approximately 20% detected once. This clonotype was seen ten or more times. The target antigen is unknown. The CDR3 contains 15 residues. Germline values: CDR1 LNHNV, CDR2 YYDKDF (reference sequence). Trimming removed 1 base from V and 1 base from J, with 11 bases in between. Hyperthyroidism had been newly diagnosed in patients aged 18 to 65, and its duration was under 2 months.

This sequence was found in a woman aged 50 to 60 with Graves' hyperthyroidism that later progressed to Graves' ophthalmopathy. The material sequenced was blood. The chain joins TRBV15 to TRBJ2-7; D ambiguous. This CDR3 reads CATSRGLEVSYEQYF. DNA of the CDR3: TGTGCCACCAGCAGAGGGTTGGAAGTTTCCTACGAGCAGTACTTC.